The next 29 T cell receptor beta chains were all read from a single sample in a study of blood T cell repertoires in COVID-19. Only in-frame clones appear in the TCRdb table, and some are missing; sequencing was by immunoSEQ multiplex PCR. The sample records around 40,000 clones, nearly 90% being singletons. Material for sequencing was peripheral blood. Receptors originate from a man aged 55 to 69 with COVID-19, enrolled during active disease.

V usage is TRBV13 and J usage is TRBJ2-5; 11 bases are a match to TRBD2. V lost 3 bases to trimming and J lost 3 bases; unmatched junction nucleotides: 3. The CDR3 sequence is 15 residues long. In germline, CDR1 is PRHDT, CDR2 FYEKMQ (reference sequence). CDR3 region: CASSLISGGEETQYF. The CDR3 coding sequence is TGTGCCAGCAGCTTGATTAGCGGGGGGGAAGAGACCCAGTACTTC.

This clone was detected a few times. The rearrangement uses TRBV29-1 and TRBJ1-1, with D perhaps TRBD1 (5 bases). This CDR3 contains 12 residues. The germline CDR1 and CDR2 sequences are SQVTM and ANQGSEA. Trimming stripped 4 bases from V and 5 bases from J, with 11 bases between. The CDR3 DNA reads TGCAGCGTTGGGGGGAGGGCGACTGAAGCTTTCTTT. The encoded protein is CSVGGRATEAFF.

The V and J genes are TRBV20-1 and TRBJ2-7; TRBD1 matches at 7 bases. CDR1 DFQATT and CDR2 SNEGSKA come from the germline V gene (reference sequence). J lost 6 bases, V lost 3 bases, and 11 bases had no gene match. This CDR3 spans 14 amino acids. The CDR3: CSASPTGSFFEQYF. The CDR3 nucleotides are TGCAGTGCTAGTCCGACAGGGTCGTTCTTCGAGCAGTACTTC.

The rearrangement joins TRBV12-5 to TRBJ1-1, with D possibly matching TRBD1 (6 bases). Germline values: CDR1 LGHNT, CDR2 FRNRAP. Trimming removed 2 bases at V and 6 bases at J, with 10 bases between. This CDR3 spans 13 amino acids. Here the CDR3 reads CASGLTGIAEAFF. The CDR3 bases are TGTGCTAGTGGTTTGACAGGGATAGCTGAAGCTTTCTTT.

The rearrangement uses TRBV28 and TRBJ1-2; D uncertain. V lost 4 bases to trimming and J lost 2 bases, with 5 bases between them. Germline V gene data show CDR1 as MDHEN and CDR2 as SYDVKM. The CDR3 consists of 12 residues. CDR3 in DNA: TGTGCCAGCAGTTCTCAGAACTATGGCTACACCTTC. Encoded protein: CASSSQNYGYTF.

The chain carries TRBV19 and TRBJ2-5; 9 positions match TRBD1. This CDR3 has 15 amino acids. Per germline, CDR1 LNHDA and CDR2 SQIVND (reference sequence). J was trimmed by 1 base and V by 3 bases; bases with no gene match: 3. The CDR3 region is CASSIGTGLQETQYF. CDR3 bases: TGTGCCAGTAGTATCGGGACAGGGCTCCAAGAGACCCAGTACTTC.

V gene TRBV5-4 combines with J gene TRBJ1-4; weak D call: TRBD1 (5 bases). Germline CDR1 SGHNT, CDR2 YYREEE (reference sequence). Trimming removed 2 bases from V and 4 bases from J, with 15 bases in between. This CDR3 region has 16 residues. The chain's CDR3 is CASSFLSDSINEKLFF. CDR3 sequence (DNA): TGTGCCAGCAGCTTCCTATCCGACAGTATTAATGAAAAACTGTTTTTT.

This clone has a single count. CDR3 coding DNA: TGCGCCAGCAGCCCCGGACAGCGCTTCCAAGAGACCCAGTACTTC. As protein: CASSPGQRFQETQYF. The chain recombines TRBV5-1 with TRBJ2-5, with D possibly matching TRBD1 (6 bases). This CDR3 region has 15 residues. Trimming took off 4 bases at V and 1 base at J, with 14 bases between the two ends. Germline values: CDR1 SGHRS, CDR2 YFSETQ.

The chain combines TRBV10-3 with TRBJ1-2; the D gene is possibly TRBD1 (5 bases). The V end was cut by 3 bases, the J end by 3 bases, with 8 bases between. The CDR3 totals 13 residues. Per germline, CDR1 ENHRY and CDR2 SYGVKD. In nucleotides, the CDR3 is TGTGCCATCAGTGACGACAGCGACTATGGCTACACCTTC. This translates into CAISDDSDYGYTF.

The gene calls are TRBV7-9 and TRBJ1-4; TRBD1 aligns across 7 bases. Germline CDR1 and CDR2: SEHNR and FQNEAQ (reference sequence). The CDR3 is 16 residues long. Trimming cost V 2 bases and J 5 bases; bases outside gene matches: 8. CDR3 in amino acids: CASSLLRGQLNEKLFF. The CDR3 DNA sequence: TGTGCCAGCAGCTTATTAAGGGGGCAATTAAATGAAAAACTGTTTTTT.

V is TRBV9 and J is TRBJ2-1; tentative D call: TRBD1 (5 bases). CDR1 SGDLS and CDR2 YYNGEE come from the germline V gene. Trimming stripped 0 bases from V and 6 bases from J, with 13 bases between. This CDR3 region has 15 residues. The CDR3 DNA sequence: TGTGCCAGCAGCGTAGGACAGACTGTTCTCAATGAGCAGTTCTTC. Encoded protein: CASSVGQTVLNEQFF. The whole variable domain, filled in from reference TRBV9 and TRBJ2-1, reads DSGVTQTPKHLITATGQRVTLRCSPRSGDLSVYWYQQSLDQGLQFLIQYYNGEERAKGNILERFSAQQFPDLHSELNLSSLELGDSALYFCASSVGQTVLNEQFFGPGTRLTVL.

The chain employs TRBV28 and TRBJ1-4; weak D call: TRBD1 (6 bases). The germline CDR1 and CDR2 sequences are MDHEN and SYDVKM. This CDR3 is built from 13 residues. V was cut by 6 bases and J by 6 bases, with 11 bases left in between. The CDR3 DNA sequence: TGTGCCAGCAGGACAGGTGGCGATGAAAAACTGTTTTTT. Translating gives CASRTGGDEKLFF.

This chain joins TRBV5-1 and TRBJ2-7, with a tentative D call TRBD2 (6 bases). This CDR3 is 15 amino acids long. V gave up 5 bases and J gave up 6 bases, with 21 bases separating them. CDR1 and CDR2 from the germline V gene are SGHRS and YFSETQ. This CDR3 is CASRGESGASSEQYF. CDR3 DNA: TGCGCCAGCAGGGGGGAGTCGGGAGCGTCGAGCGAGCAGTACTTC. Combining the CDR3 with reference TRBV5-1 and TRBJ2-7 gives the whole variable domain KAGVTQTPRYLIKTRGQQVTLSCSPISGHRSVSWYQQTPGQGLQFLFEYFSETQRNKGNFPGRFSGRQFSNSRSEMNVSTLELGDSALYLCASRGESGASSEQYFGPGTRLTVT.

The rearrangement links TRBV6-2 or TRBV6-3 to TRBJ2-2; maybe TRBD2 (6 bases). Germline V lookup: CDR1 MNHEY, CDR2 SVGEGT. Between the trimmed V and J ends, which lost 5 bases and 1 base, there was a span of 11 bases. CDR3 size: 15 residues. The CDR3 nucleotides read TGTGCCAGCAGTCCGGGACTTGGGAACACCGGGGAGCTGTTTTTT. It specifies CASSPGLGNTGELFF.

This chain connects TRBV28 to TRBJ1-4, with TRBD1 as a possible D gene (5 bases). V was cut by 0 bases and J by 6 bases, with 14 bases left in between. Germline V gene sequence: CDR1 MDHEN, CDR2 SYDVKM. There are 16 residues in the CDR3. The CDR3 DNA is TGTGCCAGCAGTTTATGGACAGAAGTCCGTCATGAAAAACTGTTTTTT. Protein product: CASSLWTEVRHEKLFF.

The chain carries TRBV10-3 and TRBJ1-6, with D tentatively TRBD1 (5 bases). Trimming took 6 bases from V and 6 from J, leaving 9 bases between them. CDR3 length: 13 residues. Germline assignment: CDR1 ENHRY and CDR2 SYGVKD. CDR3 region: CAIRGQGNSPLHF. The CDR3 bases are TGTGCCATCAGGGGGCAGGGTAATTCACCCCTCCACTTT.

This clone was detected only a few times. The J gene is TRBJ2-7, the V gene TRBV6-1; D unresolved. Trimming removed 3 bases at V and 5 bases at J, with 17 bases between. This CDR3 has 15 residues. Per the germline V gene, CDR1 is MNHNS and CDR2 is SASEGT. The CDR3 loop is CASSDARQIVNEQYF. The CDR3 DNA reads TGTGCCAGCAGTGACGCTAGGCAGATAGTCAACGAGCAGTACTTC.

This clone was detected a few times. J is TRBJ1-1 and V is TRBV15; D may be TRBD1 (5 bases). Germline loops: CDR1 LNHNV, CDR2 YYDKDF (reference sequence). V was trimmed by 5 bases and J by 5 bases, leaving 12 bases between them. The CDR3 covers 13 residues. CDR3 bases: TGTGCCACCAGCCATCCCGGGGGGACTGAAGCTTTCTTT. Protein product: CATSHPGGTEAFF.

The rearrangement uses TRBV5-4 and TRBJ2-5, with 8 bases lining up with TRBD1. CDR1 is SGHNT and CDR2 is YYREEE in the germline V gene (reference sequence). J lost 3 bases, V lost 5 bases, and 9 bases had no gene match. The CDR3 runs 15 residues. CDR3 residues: CASRSMDRAEETQYF. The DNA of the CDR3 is TGTGCCAGCAGGTCAATGGACAGGGCTGAAGAGACCCAGTACTTC.

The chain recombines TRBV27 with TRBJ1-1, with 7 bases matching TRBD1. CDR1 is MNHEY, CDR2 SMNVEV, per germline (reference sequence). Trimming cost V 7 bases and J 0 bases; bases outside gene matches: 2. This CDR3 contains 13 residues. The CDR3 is CASNDRVNTEAFF. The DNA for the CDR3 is TGTGCCAGCAACGACAGGGTGAACACTGAAGCTTTCTTT.

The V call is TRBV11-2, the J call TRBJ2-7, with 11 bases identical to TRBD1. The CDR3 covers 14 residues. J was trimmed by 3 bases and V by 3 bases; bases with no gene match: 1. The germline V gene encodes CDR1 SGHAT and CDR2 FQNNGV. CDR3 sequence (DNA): TGTGCCAGCAGCTTGGGACAGGGGGTCTACGAGCAGTACTTC. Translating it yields CASSLGQGVYEQYF.

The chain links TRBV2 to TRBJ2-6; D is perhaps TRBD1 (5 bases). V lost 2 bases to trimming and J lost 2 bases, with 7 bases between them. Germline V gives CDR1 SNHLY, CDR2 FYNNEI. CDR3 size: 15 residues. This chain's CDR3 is CASSERGPGANVLTF. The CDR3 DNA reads TGTGCCAGCAGTGAAAGGGGTCCTGGGGCCAACGTCCTGACTTTC.

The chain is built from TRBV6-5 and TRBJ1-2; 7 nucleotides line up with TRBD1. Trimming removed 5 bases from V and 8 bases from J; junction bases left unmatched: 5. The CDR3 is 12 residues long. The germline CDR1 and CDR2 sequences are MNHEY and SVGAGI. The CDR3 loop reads CASSQTGKGYTF. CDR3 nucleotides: TGTGCCAGCAGTCAGACAGGGAAAGGCTACACCTTC.

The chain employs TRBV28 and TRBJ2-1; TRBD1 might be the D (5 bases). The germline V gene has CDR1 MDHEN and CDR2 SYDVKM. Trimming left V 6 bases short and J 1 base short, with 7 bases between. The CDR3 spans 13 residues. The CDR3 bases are TGTGCCAGCAGGGCAGGGTCCTACAATGAGCAGTTCTTC. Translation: CASRAGSYNEQFF.

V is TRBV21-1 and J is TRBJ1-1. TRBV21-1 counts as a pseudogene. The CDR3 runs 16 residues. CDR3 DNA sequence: TGTGCCAGCAGCAAAGCGCGCGGAGATATGAACACTGAAGCTTTCTTT. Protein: CASSKARGDMNTEAFF.

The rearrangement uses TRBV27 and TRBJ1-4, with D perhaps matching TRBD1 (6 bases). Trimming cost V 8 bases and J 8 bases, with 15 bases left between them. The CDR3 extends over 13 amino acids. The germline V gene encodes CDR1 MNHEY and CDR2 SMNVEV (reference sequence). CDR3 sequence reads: CASGTGNREKLFF. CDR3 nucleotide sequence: TGTGCCAGCGGTACAGGGAACCGAGAAAAACTGTTTTTT. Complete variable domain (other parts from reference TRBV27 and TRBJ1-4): EAQVTQNPRYLITVTGKKLTVTCSQNMNHEYMSWYRQDPGLGLRQIYYSMNVEVTDKGDVPEGYKVSRKEKRNFPLILESPSPNQTSLYFCASGTGNREKLFFGSGTQLSVL.

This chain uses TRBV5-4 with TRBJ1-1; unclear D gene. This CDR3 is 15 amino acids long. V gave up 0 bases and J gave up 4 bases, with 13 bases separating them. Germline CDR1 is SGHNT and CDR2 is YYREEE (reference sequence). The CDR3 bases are TGTGCCAGCAGCTTGGCTGGTCTACGGGGCACTGAAGCTTTCTTT. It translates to CASSLAGLRGTEAFF. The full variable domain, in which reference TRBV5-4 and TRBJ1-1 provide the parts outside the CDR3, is ETGVTQSPTHLIKTRGQQVTLRCSSQSGHNTVSWYQQALGQGPQFIFQYYREEENGRGNFPPRFSGLQFPNYSSELNVNALELDDSALYLCASSLAGLRGTEAFFGQGTRLTVV.

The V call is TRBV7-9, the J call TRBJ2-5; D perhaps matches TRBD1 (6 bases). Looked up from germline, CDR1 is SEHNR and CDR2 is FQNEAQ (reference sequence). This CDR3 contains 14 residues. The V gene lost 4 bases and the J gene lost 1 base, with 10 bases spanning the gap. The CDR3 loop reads CASSSADSQETQYF. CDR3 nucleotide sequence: TGTGCCAGCAGCTCCGCGGACAGCCAAGAGACCCAGTACTTC.

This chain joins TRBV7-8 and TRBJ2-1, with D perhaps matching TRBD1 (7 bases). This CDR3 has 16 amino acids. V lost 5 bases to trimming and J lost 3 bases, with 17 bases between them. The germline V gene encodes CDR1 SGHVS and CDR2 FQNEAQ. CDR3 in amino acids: CASSPHGGTDYNEQFF. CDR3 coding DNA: TGTGCCAGCAGCCCCCATGGCGGGACAGACTACAATGAGCAGTTCTTC.